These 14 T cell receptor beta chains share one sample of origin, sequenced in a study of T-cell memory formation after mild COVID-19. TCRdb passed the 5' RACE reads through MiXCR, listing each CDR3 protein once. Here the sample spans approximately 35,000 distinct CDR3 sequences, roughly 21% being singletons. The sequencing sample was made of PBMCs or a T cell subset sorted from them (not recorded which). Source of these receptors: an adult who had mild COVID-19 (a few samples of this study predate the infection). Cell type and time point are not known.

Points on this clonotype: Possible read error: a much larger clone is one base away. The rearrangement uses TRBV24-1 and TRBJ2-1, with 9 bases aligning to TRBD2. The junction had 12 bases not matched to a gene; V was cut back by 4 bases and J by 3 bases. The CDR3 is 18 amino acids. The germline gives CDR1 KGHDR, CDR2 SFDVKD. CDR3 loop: CATSDGSPGTSYYNEQFF. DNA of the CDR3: TGTGCCACCAGTGACGGTAGTCCCGGGACTAGCTACTACAATGAGCAGTTCTTC.

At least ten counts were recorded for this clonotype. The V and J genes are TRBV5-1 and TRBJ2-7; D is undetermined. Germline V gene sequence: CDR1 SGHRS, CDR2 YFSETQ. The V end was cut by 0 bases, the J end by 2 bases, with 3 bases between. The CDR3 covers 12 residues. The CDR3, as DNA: TGCGCCAGCAGCTTGGCACCCTACGAGCAGTACTTC. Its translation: CASSLAPYEQYF.

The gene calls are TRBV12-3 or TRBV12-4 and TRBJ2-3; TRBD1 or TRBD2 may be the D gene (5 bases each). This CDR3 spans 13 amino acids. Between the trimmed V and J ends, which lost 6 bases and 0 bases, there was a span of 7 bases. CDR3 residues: CASRGTSTDTQYF. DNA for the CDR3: TGTGCCAGCAGGGGGACCAGCACAGATACGCAGTATTTT.

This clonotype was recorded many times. The CDR3 coding sequence is TGTGCCAGCAGCTTAAACGAACAGGGAAGAGACTACAATGAGCAGTTCTTC. Translation gives CASSLNEQGRDYNEQFF. V is TRBV7-2 and J is TRBJ2-1; maybe TRBD1 (6 bases). Germline lookup yields CDR1 SGHTA and CDR2 FQGNSA. Trimming pared 2 bases from V and 3 bases from J, leaving 17 bases between. This CDR3 comprises 17 residues.

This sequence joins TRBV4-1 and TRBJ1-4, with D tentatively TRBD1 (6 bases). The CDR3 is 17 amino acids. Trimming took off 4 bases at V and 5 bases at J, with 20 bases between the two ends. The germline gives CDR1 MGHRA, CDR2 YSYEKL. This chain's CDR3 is CASSPLGTQGLNEKLFF. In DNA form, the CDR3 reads TGCGCCAGCAGCCCCCTGGGGACGCAGGGGTTGAATGAAAAACTGTTTTTT.

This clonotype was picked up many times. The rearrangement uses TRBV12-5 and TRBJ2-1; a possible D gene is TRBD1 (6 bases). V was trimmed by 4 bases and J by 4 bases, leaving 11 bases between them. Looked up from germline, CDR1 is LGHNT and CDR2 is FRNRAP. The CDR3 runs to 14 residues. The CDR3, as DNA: TGTGCTAGTGGTTACATGGGACAATACAATGAGCAGTTCTTC. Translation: CASGYMGQYNEQFF.

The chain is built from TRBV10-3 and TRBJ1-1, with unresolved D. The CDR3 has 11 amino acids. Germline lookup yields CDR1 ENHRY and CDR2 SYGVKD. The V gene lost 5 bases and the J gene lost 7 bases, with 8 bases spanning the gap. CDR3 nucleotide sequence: TGTGCCATCAGTCCCGGGAGTGAAGCTTTCTTT. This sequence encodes CAISPGSEAFF.

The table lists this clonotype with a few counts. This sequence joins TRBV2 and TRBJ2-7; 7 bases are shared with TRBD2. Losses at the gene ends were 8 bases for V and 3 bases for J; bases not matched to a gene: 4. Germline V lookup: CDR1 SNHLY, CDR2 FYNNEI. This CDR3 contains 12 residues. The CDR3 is CASGRGSYEQYF. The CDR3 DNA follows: TGTGCCAGCGGGCGGGGGAGCTACGAGCAGTACTTC.

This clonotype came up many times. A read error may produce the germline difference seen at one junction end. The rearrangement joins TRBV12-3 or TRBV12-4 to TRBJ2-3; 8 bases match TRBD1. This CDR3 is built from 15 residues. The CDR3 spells CASSSGQGRSETQYF. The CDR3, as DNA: TGTGCCAGCAGTTCCGGACAGGGAAGGTCAGAGACGCAGTATTTT.

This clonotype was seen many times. The CDR3 region is CASSQDITGHGYTF. DNA for the CDR3: TGTGCCAGCAGCCAAGACATAACGGGCCATGGCTACACCTTC. The rearrangement links TRBV3-1 to TRBJ1-2; D is ambiguous. CDR3 length: 14 amino acids. V was pared by 0 bases and J by 6 bases, with 11 bases between. Per germline, CDR1 LGHDT and CDR2 YNNKEL (reference sequence).

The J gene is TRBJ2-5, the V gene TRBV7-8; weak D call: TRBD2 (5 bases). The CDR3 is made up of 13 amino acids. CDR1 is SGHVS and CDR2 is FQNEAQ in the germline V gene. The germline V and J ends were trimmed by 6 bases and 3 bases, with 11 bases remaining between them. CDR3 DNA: TGTGCCAGCAGTGAGCCGGGGAAAGAGACCCAGTACTTC. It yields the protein CASSEPGKETQYF. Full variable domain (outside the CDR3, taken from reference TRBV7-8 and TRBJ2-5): GAGVSQSPRYKVAKRGQDVALRCDPISGHVSLFWYQQALGQGPEFLTYFQNEAQLDKSGLPSDRFFAERPEGSVSTLKIQRTQQEDSAVYLCASSEPGKETQYFGPGTRLLVL.

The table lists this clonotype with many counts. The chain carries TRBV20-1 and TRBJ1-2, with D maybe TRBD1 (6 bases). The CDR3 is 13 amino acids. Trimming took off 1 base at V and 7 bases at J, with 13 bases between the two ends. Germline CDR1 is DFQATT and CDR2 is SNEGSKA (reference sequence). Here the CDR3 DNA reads TGCAGTGCTAGAGTGGGGGGGGGCCTTGGCTACACCTTC. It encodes CSARVGGGLGYTF.

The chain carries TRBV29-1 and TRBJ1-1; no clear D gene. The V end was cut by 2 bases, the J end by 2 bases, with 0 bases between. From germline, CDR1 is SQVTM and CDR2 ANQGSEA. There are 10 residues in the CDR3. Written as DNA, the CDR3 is TGCAGCGTTGAAAACACTGAAGCTTTCTTT. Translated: CSVENTEAFF.

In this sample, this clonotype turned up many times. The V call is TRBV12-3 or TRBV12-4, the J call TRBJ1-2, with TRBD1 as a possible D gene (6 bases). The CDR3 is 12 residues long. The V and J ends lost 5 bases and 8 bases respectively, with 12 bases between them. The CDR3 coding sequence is TGTGCCAGCAGTCCGGGCGGGGGCGGCTACACCTTC. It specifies CASSPGGGGYTF.